These 24 T cell receptor beta chains share one sample of origin, sequenced in a study of T cells in Graves' hyperthyroidism and ophthalmopathy. Researchers took RNA transcripts and amplified the TCR beta CDR3 regions from them. HTBI primers were used for first-round RT-PCR of the TCR CDR3. Using its own MiXCR run on the multiplex PCR reads, TCRdb lists one record per CDR3 protein. The sample has around 400,000 distinct CDR3 sequences; approximately 16% are singletons. Sample: blood. The receptors here all came from an older woman with Graves' ophthalmopathy.

In its sample, this clonotype was seen many times. This sequence joins TRBV2 and TRBJ1-2; 8 nucleotides match TRBD1. The ends lost 4 bases at V and 2 bases at J; junction bases unmatched: 3. The germline V gene encodes CDR1 SNHLY and CDR2 FYNNEI. The CDR3 spans 14 residues. CDR3: CASSASGGNYGYTF. The CDR3 nucleotides are TGTGCCAGCAGTGCTTCAGGGGGCAACTATGGCTACACCTTC.

This chain links TRBV25-1 with TRBJ1-6; maybe TRBD1 (6 bases). With 4 bases removed from V and 8 bases from J, the gap between germline ends came to 12 bases. Germline assignment: CDR1 MGHDK and CDR2 SYGVNS. The CDR3 extends over 14 amino acids. This CDR3 reads CASSGDTFYSPLHF. CDR3 DNA: TGTGCCAGCAGTGGGGACACGTTTTATTCACCCCTCCACTTT.

This clonotype was counted a few times. The CDR3 DNA reads TGTGCCAGCAGCTTGAAGACAGGGGACCATCAGCCCCAGCATTTT. This gives the protein CASSLKTGDHQPQHF. The chain carries TRBV7-2 and TRBJ1-5, with TRBD1 matching over 8 bases. V lost 3 bases to trimming and J lost 5 bases; unmatched junction nucleotides: 6. Germline-derived CDR1 and CDR2 are SGHTA and FQGNSA. The length of the CDR3 is 15 residues.

A few counts support this clonotype. This chain connects TRBV5-1 to TRBJ2-6; D might be TRBD1 or TRBD2, each matching 5 bases. V dropped 4 bases and J dropped 2 bases, with 13 bases sitting between them. The CDR3 is 16 residues long. Germline V gene data show CDR1 as SGHRS and CDR2 as YFSETQ. This chain's CDR3 is CASSTPGTPGANVLTF. CDR3 sequence (DNA): TGCGCCAGCAGCACCCCAGGGACCCCTGGGGCCAACGTCCTGACTTTC.

This clonotype appeared many times. The chain links TRBV7-2 to TRBJ2-7, with 7 bases lining up with TRBD2. There are 14 residues in the CDR3. Germline CDR1 and CDR2: SGHTA and FQGNSA. V dropped 5 bases and J dropped 2; count of bases not matched to a gene: 6. As DNA, the CDR3 is TGTGCCAGCAGCCCCGTGGCGGGGGCCTACGAGCAGTACTTC. As protein: CASSPVAGAYEQYF.

This clonotype has at least ten counts. CDR3 protein: CASSSRTGGAFEQFF. The DNA of the CDR3 is TGTGCCAGCAGTTCCCGGACAGGGGGCGCTTTTGAGCAGTTCTTC. V and J are TRBV2 and TRBJ2-1; the match to TRBD1 covers 11 bases. CDR1 SNHLY and CDR2 FYNNEI come from the germline V gene. J lost 9 bases, V lost 5 bases, and 9 bases had no gene match. The CDR3 has 15 amino acids.

The CDR3 sequence is CASSKRTGPGELFF. The CDR3 DNA is TGTGCCAGCAGCAAACGGACAGGTCCCGGGGAGCTGTTTTTT. The chain joins TRBV9 to TRBJ2-2; 7 bases agree with TRBD1. This CDR3 spans 14 amino acids. CDR1 and CDR2 (germline): SGDLS, YYNGEE. Trimming removed 4 bases from V and 6 bases from J; junction bases left unmatched: 6.

This clonotype occurred many times. V and J are TRBV24-1 and TRBJ2-7; 8 positions match TRBD1. In germline, CDR1 is KGHDR, CDR2 SFDVKD. CDR3 length equals 15 residues. The V segment lost 3 bases and the J segment 3 bases; nucleotides outside the gene matches: 6. CDR3 residues: CATSDPGTGIYEQYF. The CDR3 DNA sequence: TGTGCCACCAGTGATCCCGGGACAGGTATCTACGAGCAGTACTTC.

This clonotype was picked up many times. The rearrangement uses TRBV4-1 and TRBJ2-5, with D maybe TRBD2 (6 bases). The length of the CDR3 is 15 residues. The ends were cut back, 4 bases at V and 2 bases at J, with 14 bases in the middle. Germline CDR1 and CDR2: MGHRA and YSYEKL. CDR3 nucleotides: TGCGCCAGCAGCCCTCTCCCGGGACTTCAAGAGACCCAGTACTTC. This gives the protein CASSPLPGLQETQYF.

This clonotype was detected many times. The chain carries TRBV30 and TRBJ2-5; D is ambiguous. The CDR3 covers 14 residues. Trimming removed 0 bases from V and 4 bases from J, with 12 bases in between. The germline gives CDR1 GTSNPN, CDR2 SVGIG (reference sequence). The CDR3 sequence: CAWSVGLILETQYF. The CDR3 coding sequence is TGTGCCTGGAGTGTAGGCTTAATTCTAGAGACCCAGTACTTC. The entire variable domain, with the rest obtained from reference TRBV30 and TRBJ2-5, is as follows: SQTIHQWPATLVQPVGSPLSLECTVEGTSNPNLYWYRQAAGRGLQLLFYSVGIGQISSEVPQNLSASRPQDRQFILSSKKLLLSDSGFYLCAWSVGLILETQYFGPGTRLLVL.

This clonotype was found a few times. The chain couples TRBV18 to TRBJ2-7, with 13 nucleotides matching TRBD2. Germline CDR1 is KGHSH and CDR2 is LQKENI. This CDR3 spans 16 amino acids. With V trimmed by 2 bases and J by 5 bases, 6 bases remained unmatched. The CDR3: CASSPGLAGDGDEQYF. The CDR3 DNA reads TGTGCCAGCTCACCAGGACTAGCGGGAGATGGGGACGAGCAGTACTTC. Variable domain in full (rest from reference TRBV18 and TRBJ2-7): NAGVMQNPRHLVRRRGQEARLRCSPMKGHSHVYWYRQLPEEGLKFMVYLQKENIIDESGMPKERFSAEFPKEGPSILRIQQVVRGDSAAYFCASSPGLAGDGDEQYFGPGTRLTVT.

The chain combines TRBV24-1 with TRBJ2-7; a possible D gene is TRBD2 (5 bases). The CDR3 length is 13 residues. Germline V gene data show CDR1 as KGHDR and CDR2 as SFDVKD. V was shortened by 4 bases and J by 5 bases, with 11 bases between the two germline ends. Here the CDR3 DNA reads TGTGCCACCAGTGACTCCGGGGTAGACGAGCAGTACTTC. Translated: CATSDSGVDEQYF.

The chain joins TRBV27 to TRBJ2-5, with D tentatively TRBD1 or TRBD2 (5 bases each). Germline V CDR1 and CDR2: MNHEY, SMNVEV (reference sequence). V was clipped by 1 base and J by 5 bases, with 14 bases between them. The CDR3 sequence is 15 residues long. The CDR3 protein is CASSLWGTREETQYF. CDR3 nucleotide sequence: TGTGCCAGCAGTTTATGGGGGACGCGAGAGGAGACCCAGTACTTC.

This clonotype was counted many times. The rearrangement links TRBV18 to TRBJ2-7; 9 nucleotides agree with TRBD2. The V and J ends lost 8 bases and 0 bases, in that order; junction bases with no gene match: 5. The CDR3 loop spans 14 amino acids. Germline CDR1 KGHSH, CDR2 LQKENI. CDR3 DNA: TGTGCCAGCACGTATAGCGGGAGCTCCTACGAGCAGTACTTC. It specifies CASTYSGSSYEQYF. Together with reference TRBV18 and TRBJ2-7, the CDR3 gives the full variable domain: NAGVMQNPRHLVRRRGQEARLRCSPMKGHSHVYWYRQLPEEGLKFMVYLQKENIIDESGMPKERFSAEFPKEGPSILRIQQVVRGDSAAYFCASTYSGSSYEQYFGPGTRLTVT.

DNA of the CDR3: TGTGCCAGCAGTTACGGCGCAACCCCCCGCAATGAGCAGTTCTTC. This translates into CASSYGATPRNEQFF. This chain links TRBV6-2 or TRBV6-3 with TRBJ2-1; D is uncertain. V gave up 2 bases and J gave up 6 bases, with 14 bases separating them. Germline CDR1 MNHEY, CDR2 SVGEGT. The CDR3 loop spans 15 amino acids.

This clonotype was found many times. The chain uses TRBV28 and TRBJ2-7; 8 nucleotides align to TRBD1. CDR3 length equals 15 residues. The junction had 10 bases not matched to a gene; V was cut back by 6 bases and J by 3 bases. Per the germline V gene, CDR1 is MDHEN and CDR2 is SYDVKM. As DNA, the CDR3 is TGTGCCAGCAGCCAGACAGGGGTAGCTGACTACGAGCAGTACTTC. It translates to CASSQTGVADYEQYF.

In its sample, this clonotype was seen many times. The chain employs TRBV9 and TRBJ2-1; D is unresolved. Looked up from germline, CDR1 is SGDLS and CDR2 is YYNGEE. V lost 0 bases, J lost 6 bases, and 13 bases lay in between. The CDR3 is 15 residues long. The CDR3 DNA sequence: TGTGCCAGCAGCGTAGGCCTGGGGTTGGGCAATGAGCAGTTCTTC. Encoded protein: CASSVGLGLGNEQFF. Combining the CDR3 with reference TRBV9 and TRBJ2-1 gives the whole variable domain DSGVTQTPKHLITATGQRVTLRCSPRSGDLSVYWYQQSLDQGLQFLIQYYNGEERAKGNILERFSAQQFPDLHSELNLSSLELGDSALYFCASSVGLGLGNEQFFGPGTRLTVL.

The chain joins TRBV28 to TRBJ1-1; D not resolved. There are 14 residues in the CDR3. Germline CDR1 and CDR2: MDHEN and SYDVKM. V was pared by 2 bases and J by 4 bases, with 11 bases between. As DNA, the CDR3 is TGTGCCAGCAGTTTAGGGTGGAGGACCACTGAAGCTTTCTTT. Translated: CASSLGWRTTEAFF.

The sample holds a few counts of this clonotype. One junction end does not reproduce the germline sequence, and a read error may be involved. The gene calls are TRBV18 and TRBJ2-1; D may be TRBD1 (5 bases). The CDR3 length is 12 residues. Looked up from germline, CDR1 is KGHSH and CDR2 is LQKENI. The CDR3, as DNA: TGTGCCAGCTCCCCACAGAAGGGGGAGCAGTTCTTC. Translation gives CASSPQKGEQFF.

The chain carries TRBV10-1 and TRBJ2-3; 7 nucleotides agree with TRBD1. The CDR3 runs to 14 residues. CDR1 WNHNN and CDR2 SYGVQD come from the germline V gene (reference sequence). V gave up 2 bases and J gave up 11 bases; unmatched junction bases: 10. The CDR3 DNA follows: TGCGCCAGCAGTGAGCACAGGGGCATAGTGGAGCAGTATTTT. Encoded protein: CASSEHRGIVEQYF.

There are many counts of this clonotype. The V call is TRBV5-6, the J call TRBJ2-3; D possibly corresponds to TRBD1 (6 bases). Germline-derived CDR1 and CDR2 are SGHDT and YYEEEE. Trimming stripped 1 base from V and 1 base from J, with 10 bases between. There are 15 residues in the CDR3. CDR3 sequence reads: CASSLRYRGTDTQYF. The DNA for the CDR3 is TGTGCCAGCAGCTTGCGCTACAGGGGCACAGATACGCAGTATTTT. Full variable domain (outside the CDR3, taken from reference TRBV5-6 and TRBJ2-3): DAGVTQSPTHLIKTRGQQVTLRCSPKSGHDTVSWYQQALGQGPQFIFQYYEEEERQRGNFPDRFSGHQFPNYSSELNVNALLLGDSALYLCASSLRYRGTDTQYFGPGTRLTVL.

This clonotype was observed at least ten times. The chain has TRBV7-8 and TRBJ2-2; weak D call: TRBD1 (6 bases). CDR1 and CDR2 from the germline V gene are SGHVS and FQNEAQ. CDR3 length: 16 residues. Trimming stripped 2 bases from V and 1 base from J, with 11 bases between. In DNA, the CDR3 is TGTGCCAGCAGCTTAAGGGACATATTGAACACCGGGGAGCTGTTTTTT. Protein sequence: CASSLRDILNTGELFF. Together with reference TRBV7-8 and TRBJ2-2, the CDR3 gives the full variable domain: GAGVSQSPRYKVAKRGQDVALRCDPISGHVSLFWYQQALGQGPEFLTYFQNEAQLDKSGLPSDRFFAERPEGSVSTLKIQRTQQEDSAVYLCASSLRDILNTGELFFGEGSRLTVL.

This clonotype has ten or more counts. The rearrangement joins TRBV12-3 or TRBV12-4 to TRBJ2-1; perhaps TRBD2 as D (6 bases). Trimming took 2 bases from V and 0 from J, leaving 8 bases between them. The length of the CDR3 is 15 residues. The DNA for the CDR3 is TGTGCCAGCAGTTTATACGGGAGCTCCTACAATGAGCAGTTCTTC. As protein: CASSLYGSSYNEQFF.

This clonotype was recorded at least ten times. CDR3 coding DNA: TGTGCCAGCAGCCTTTCCGGGACCCACGAGCAGTACTTC. Encoded protein: CASSLSGTHEQYF. The V and J genes are TRBV3-1 and TRBJ2-7; D tentatively fits TRBD1 or TRBD2 (5 bases each). CDR1 LGHDT and CDR2 YNNKEL come from the germline V gene (reference sequence). V was pared by 4 bases and J by 5 bases, with 12 bases between. This CDR3 has 13 residues.